This record concerns one TCR beta chain sequence. Which antigen it targets is not known. Base qualities are not at hand, and no much larger clone is one base apart. The sample belongs to a study of PD-1 and CTLA-4 blockade in melanoma (dated by TCRdb to about 2021). In terms of the full investigation: In patients with melanoma, the study measured the effects of PD-1 blockade versus CTLA-4 blockade on the melanoma-reactive CD8 T cell response.

The CDR3 runs 15 amino acids, cysteine and phenylalanine included. Only the CDR3 portion is preserved as DNA: 45 bases, with reading frame beginning at the first base. V was cut back by 4 bases and J by 6 bases, leaving a gap of 19 bases between them. The germline V gene (reference sequence) sets CDR1 to MNHEY and CDR2 to SMNVEV. Library prep was done by the immunoSEQ multiplex PCR assay. TCRdb mirrors the immuneACCESS table, restricted to in-frame sequences. Some clones are absent from its copies; in checked studies, under half trace to an unresolved V gene, and the reason for the others is unknown. In all, the sample holds around 31,000 clones, and approximately 90% of those were seen once. Of the sample, over 8.5% is held by the ten largest clones.

Sequencing used CD8+ T cells from peripheral blood, obtained from a patient given anti-PD-1 treatment. This sequence uses TRBV27 and TRBJ2-7, with TRBD1 perhaps the D gene, on 6 matching bases. The receptor's source is a human donor with melanoma. The DNA reads TGTGCCAGCAGTTCCCTCGCAGGGTCGACAGGCGAGCAGTACTTC. Its product reads: CASSSLAGSTGEQYF.